These 19 T cell receptor beta chains came from one sample sequenced in a study of blood T cell repertoires in COVID-19. The method was immunoSEQ multiplex PCR; TCRdb's version includes in-frame clones alone and lacks a portion of them. The sample lists about 46,000 clones; about 89% were seen once. The sequenced material came from peripheral blood. These receptors all stem from a human donor in a cohort sampled during active COVID-19.

The chain is built from TRBV5-1 and TRBJ1-6; unclear D gene. CDR1 is SGHRS and CDR2 is YFSETQ in the germline V gene. The V end lost 4 bases, the J end lost 1 base, and 6 bases lay between the germline ends. The CDR3 extends over 14 amino acids. CDR3 coding DNA: TGCGCCAGCAGCGAGGAATCCTATAATTCACCCCTCCACTTT. It encodes CASSEESYNSPLHF.

The gene calls are TRBV29-1 and TRBJ2-1, with 12 nucleotides matching TRBD2. The length of the CDR3 is 18 residues. J lost 0 bases, V lost 7 bases, and 13 bases had no gene match. Germline V lookup: CDR1 SQVTM, CDR2 ANQGSEA. The CDR3, as DNA: TGCAGCGCCCTTAGGGGGACTAGCGGGCGAAGCTCCTACAATGAGCAGTTCTTC. Protein product: CSALRGTSGRSSYNEQFF.

This chain connects TRBV28 to TRBJ2-3, with 11 bases aligning to TRBD2. The ends lost 5 bases at V and 0 bases at J; junction bases unmatched: 7. This CDR3 is 17 amino acids long. The germline V gene encodes CDR1 MDHEN and CDR2 SYDVKM. The DNA of the CDR3 is TGTGCCAGCAGTACTGGGACTAGCGGACAAAGCACAGATACGCAGTATTTT. This codes for CASSTGTSGQSTDTQYF.

This sequence joins TRBV7-8 and TRBJ2-2; 12 bases match TRBD1. The germline V gene encodes CDR1 SGHVS and CDR2 FQNEAQ. The J segment lost 6 bases and the V segment lost 4 bases, leaving 18 bases of the junction unmatched. The CDR3 extends over 20 amino acids. The CDR3 loop reads CASSSPRGQGALTLPGELFF. The CDR3 DNA reads as TGTGCCAGCAGCTCCCCTAGGGGACAGGGGGCCTTAACCCTCCCCGGGGAGCTGTTTTTT. The full variable domain, in which reference TRBV7-8 and TRBJ2-2 provide the parts outside the CDR3, is GAGVSQSPRYKVAKRGQDVALRCDPISGHVSLFWYQQALGQGPEFLTYFQNEAQLDKSGLPSDRFFAERPEGSVSTLKIQRTQQEDSAVYLCASSSPRGQGALTLPGELFFGEGSRLTVL.

This chain uses TRBV10-3 with TRBJ2-7; 7 bases are a match to TRBD1. The CDR3 runs 12 residues. The V and J ends lost 5 bases and 3 bases, in that order; junction bases with no gene match: 1. The germline CDR1 and CDR2 sequences are ENHRY and SYGVKD. The DNA for the CDR3 is TGTGCCATCAGTTGGGACAGCTACGAGCAGTACTTC. Translating gives CAISWDSYEQYF.

This chain links TRBV12-5 with TRBJ2-2; 9 bases agree with TRBD1. V gave up 6 bases and J gave up 6 bases; unmatched junction bases: 5. This CDR3 has 14 amino acids. The germline V gene encodes CDR1 LGHNT and CDR2 FRNRAP. The CDR3: CASGRTGGAGELFF. In DNA, the CDR3 is TGTGCTAGTGGACGCACAGGGGGCGCCGGGGAGCTGTTTTTT.

The V gene is TRBV28, the J gene TRBJ1-5; D not resolved. CDR3 length equals 13 residues. Germline CDR1 reads MDHEN; CDR2 reads SYDVKM. CDR3 DNA: TGTGCTTGCGGTCCTTATAGCAATCAGCCCCAGCATTTT. This encodes CACGPYSNQPQHF.

The J gene is TRBJ2-1, the V gene TRBV5-6, with 10 bases that match TRBD1. This CDR3 is built from 14 residues. Germline assignment: CDR1 SGHDT and CDR2 YYEEEE. Trimming removed 3 bases from V and 7 bases from J; junction bases left unmatched: 4. CDR3 nucleotides: TGTGCCAGCAGCTCAGACAGGGGGCGAAATGAGCAGTTCTTC. This encodes CASSSDRGRNEQFF.

In its sample, this clone was seen a few times. The genes are TRBV7-9 and TRBJ2-7, with D perhaps TRBD1 (6 bases). Between the trimmed V and J ends, which lost 5 bases and 2 bases, there was a span of 19 bases. Germline CDR1 and CDR2: SEHNR and FQNEAQ (reference sequence). The CDR3 is 16 residues long. The CDR3 nucleotides read TGTGCCAGCAGCGCACAAGCAACTACAGGGACCTACGAGCAGTACTTC. Translation: CASSAQATTGTYEQYF.

By frequency in the sample, this clone is large. V usage is TRBV4-1 and J usage is TRBJ1-2; TRBD1 agrees at 11 bases. Germline assignment: CDR1 MGHRA and CDR2 YSYEKL. V shed 3 bases and J 6 bases; nucleotides not matched to a gene: 3. The CDR3 is 14 amino acids. The CDR3 sequence is CASSQPGQGDGYTF. The CDR3, as DNA: TGCGCCAGCAGCCAGCCGGGACAGGGGGATGGCTACACCTTC.

This chain uses TRBV18 with TRBJ2-7, with D possibly being TRBD1 (5 bases). The CDR3 totals 12 residues. Germline V CDR1 and CDR2: KGHSH, LQKENI. Trimming removed 6 bases at V and 1 base at J, with 7 bases between. CDR3 protein: CASSDSSYEQYF. In nucleotides, the CDR3 is TGTGCCAGCTCCGACAGTTCCTACGAGCAGTACTTC.

The chain joins TRBV4-1 to TRBJ2-7; no firm D call. The V and J ends lost 1 base and 2 bases respectively, with 6 bases between them. The CDR3 runs 13 residues. CDR1 and CDR2 (germline): MGHRA, YSYEKL. Here the CDR3 reads CASSQAITYEQYF. DNA of the CDR3: TGCGCCAGCAGCCAAGCTATTACCTACGAGCAGTACTTC.

The chain couples TRBV28 to TRBJ1-2; 8 positions match TRBD1. V lost 4 bases, J lost 3 bases, and 1 base stayed unmatched. This CDR3 spans 13 amino acids. Germline CDR1 and CDR2: MDHEN and SYDVKM. The CDR3 region has the DNA TGTGCCAGCAGTTCGACAGGGGACTATGGCTACACCTTC. Protein: CASSSTGDYGYTF.

This chain links TRBV3-1 (or the pseudogene TRBV3-2) with TRBJ2-7, with D perhaps TRBD1 (6 bases). The V gene lost 0 bases and the J gene lost 7 bases, with 13 bases spanning the gap. CDR1 and CDR2 (germline): LGHDT, YNNKEL (reference sequence). This CDR3 has 14 amino acids. CDR3 in amino acids: CASSQDNRDQEQYF. In nucleotides, the CDR3 is TGTGCCAGCAGCCAAGATAACAGGGATCAGGAGCAGTACTTC.

The chain carries TRBV30 and TRBJ2-5; 8 bases agree with TRBD2. Trimming cost V 0 bases and J 2 bases; bases outside gene matches: 5. The CDR3 covers 15 residues. The germline CDR1 and CDR2 sequences are GTSNPN and SVGIG (reference sequence). The CDR3 spells CAWSVLSGGQETQYF. In nucleotides, the CDR3 is TGTGCCTGGAGTGTACTAAGCGGGGGACAAGAGACCCAGTACTTC.

The chain couples TRBV12-3 or TRBV12-4 to TRBJ2-7; 8 nucleotides align to TRBD1. V shed 5 bases, J shed 2 bases, and the junction held 2 bases outside the gene matches. CDR3 length equals 13 residues. The CDR3 region is CASSMDRAYEQYF. The CDR3 bases are TGTGCCAGCAGTATGGACAGGGCCTACGAGCAGTACTTC.

V is TRBV27 and J is TRBJ2-1; a possible D gene is TRBD2 (6 bases). Germline V lookup: CDR1 MNHEY, CDR2 SMNVEV (reference sequence). V lost 3 bases, J lost 6 bases, and 9 bases lay in between. The CDR3 loop spans 13 amino acids. DNA for the CDR3: TGTGCCAGCAGTTTGGAGGGGATCAATGAGCAGTTCTTC. This encodes CASSLEGINEQFF.

The V gene is TRBV30, the J gene TRBJ2-2; TRBD2 agrees at 7 bases. Germline V CDR1 and CDR2: GTSNPN, SVGIG (reference sequence). There are 13 residues in the CDR3. With 4 bases clipped from V and 4 bases from J, the junction kept 3 bases outside the gene matches. The CDR3 nucleotides read TGTGCCTGGAACCCGGGAGGCACCGGGGAGCTGTTTTTT. This translates into CAWNPGGTGELFF.

This clone has more than one count but fewer than ten. The chain has TRBV30 and TRBJ1-2; no clear D. CDR1 is GTSNPN, CDR2 SVGIG, per germline (reference sequence). V was trimmed by 0 bases and J by 5 bases, leaving 19 bases between them. CDR3 length: 16 residues. The CDR3 DNA reads TGTGCCTGGAGTGTCCCCTCCGACGGAGAAACTTATGGCTACACCTTC. As protein: CAWSVPSDGETYGYTF.